The subject of this entry is one T cell receptor (beta chain). The data were obtained in a study of control samples from healthy donors and cancer patients. Assay: immunoSEQ multiplex PCR; the TCRdb copy retains only in-frame clones and omits some. The sample records some 130,000 clones, approximately 92% being singletons. V lost 4 bases and J 3 bases, leaving 7 bases between the germline ends. Germline loops: CDR1 LNHNV, CDR2 YYDKDF (reference sequence). CDR3 length: 13 amino acids. The chain recombines TRBV15 with TRBJ1-5, with D unclear. This clonotype originated in a middle-aged man in good health. Sequenced: blood. The CDR3 DNA sequence: TGTGCCACCAGCATGGACCCCAATCAGCCCCAGCATTTT. Translated, it gives CATSMDPNQPQHF.